The 23 T cell receptor beta chains in this list originate from one sample, sequenced in a study of technical replicates of blood from a few donors. The repertoire was sequenced with immunoSEQ multiplex PCR; TCRdb's copy has only in-frame clones and lacks some. The table includes about 56,000 clones, 90% to 95% detected once. The sequenced sample consisted of PBMCs. Source of these receptors: a human donor in good health. Some clones in this sample may be carry-over from other donors' samples.

The chain combines TRBV4-3 with TRBJ2-7; 8 positions match TRBD1. Germline values: CDR1 LGHNA, CDR2 YSLEER. The CDR3 loop spans 13 amino acids. J gave up 4 bases and V 5 bases, and 4 bases lay outside the gene matches. CDR3 DNA: TGCGCCAGCAGCGACCGACAGGGGTACGAGCAGTACTTC. This encodes CASSDRQGYEQYF.

The chain's CDR3 is CASSDLYLDRGNTEAFF. The DNA of the CDR3 is TGTGCCAGCAGTGATCTCTACCTTGACAGGGGGAACACTGAAGCTTTCTTT. V gene TRBV25-1 combines with J gene TRBJ1-1; 8 nucleotides match TRBD1. CDR1 and CDR2 from the germline V gene are MGHDK and SYGVNS. J gave up 1 base and V 3 bases, and 10 bases lay outside the gene matches. The CDR3 length is 17 residues.

The V gene is TRBV15, the J gene TRBJ1-4, with 7 nucleotides matching TRBD1. J lost 6 bases, V lost 1 base, and 2 bases had no gene match. This CDR3 spans 14 amino acids. CDR1 is LNHNV and CDR2 is YYDKDF in the germline V gene (reference sequence). The CDR3 is CATSRGQGYEKLFF. The CDR3 DNA follows: TGTGCCACCAGCAGAGGACAGGGTTATGAAAAACTGTTTTTT.

The chain carries TRBV6-5 and TRBJ2-3, with TRBD1 identical over 8 bases. The trim removed 0 bases at V and 1 base at J, leaving 0 bases unmatched. Looked up from germline, CDR1 is MNHEY and CDR2 is SVGAGI. The CDR3 has 15 residues. CDR3 in amino acids: CASSYSGQGTDTQYF. The CDR3 nucleotides are TGTGCCAGCAGTTACTCGGGACAGGGCACAGATACGCAGTATTTT.

This clone came up once. The rearrangement links TRBV6-4 to TRBJ2-7; 10 bases line up with TRBD2. The CDR3 has 16 amino acids. The germline V gene has CDR1 MRHNA and CDR2 SNTAGT. Trimming cost V 8 bases and J 2 bases; bases outside gene matches: 12. CDR3 coding DNA: TGTGCCAGCGTGAGGGGAGATAGCGGGGGGACCTACGAGCAGTACTTC. This gives the protein CASVRGDSGGTYEQYF.

The genes are TRBV30 and TRBJ2-6; perhaps TRBD1 as D (5 bases). V lost 4 bases, J lost 0 bases, and 13 bases lay in between. The CDR3 runs to 16 residues. Germline values: CDR1 GTSNPN, CDR2 SVGIG (reference sequence). CDR3 region: CAWIGQWASGANVLTF. Written as DNA, the CDR3 is TGTGCCTGGATCGGACAATGGGCCTCTGGGGCCAACGTCCTGACTTTC.

The chain uses TRBV27 and TRBJ2-2, with D possibly matching TRBD1 (6 bases). The CDR3 totals 12 residues. CDR1 is MNHEY, CDR2 SMNVEV, per germline (reference sequence). V was trimmed by 4 bases and J by 6 bases, leaving 6 bases between them. CDR3 sequence reads: CASSSGAGELFF. In DNA form, the CDR3 reads TGTGCCAGCAGTTCAGGGGCCGGGGAGCTGTTTTTT.

The gene calls are TRBV14 and TRBJ2-3; 11 bases are shared with TRBD2. The CDR3 is 18 amino acids. V lost 4 bases, J lost 2 bases, and 11 bases stayed unmatched. Germline CDR1 is SGHDN and CDR2 is FVKESK. DNA for the CDR3: TGTGCCAGCAGCCCCGAACTAGCGGGAGAGGGGCCCACAGATACGCAGTATTTT. Residues: CASSPELAGEGPTDTQYF.

The gene calls are TRBV6-1 and TRBJ1-1, with 8 bases matching TRBD1. Trimming at V came to 2 bases and at J to 9 bases, leaving 11 bases not matched to a gene. The germline gives CDR1 MNHNS, CDR2 SASEGT. The CDR3 totals 15 residues. The CDR3 coding sequence is TGTGCCAGCAGTGAACAAGGCAGGGGGCGTGGGAAAGCTTTCTTT. Its translation: CASSEQGRGRGKAFF.

The table lists this clone with a count of one. This rearrangement joins TRBV29-1 to TRBJ2-6; D is uncertain. This CDR3 is built from 16 residues. Trimming left V 5 bases short and J 0 bases short, with 14 bases between. Germline V gene lookup returns CDR1 SQVTM and CDR2 ANQGSEA. CDR3 sequence reads: CSVFSDINSGANVLTF. The CDR3 DNA sequence: TGCAGCGTTTTCTCAGACATAAACTCTGGGGCCAACGTCCTGACTTTC. The entire variable domain, with the rest obtained from reference TRBV29-1 and TRBJ2-6, is as follows: SAVISQKPSRDICQRGTSLTIQCQVDSQVTMMFWYRQQPGQSLTLIATANQGSEATYESGFVIDKFPISRPNLTFSTLTVSNMSPEDSSIYLCSVFSDINSGANVLTFGAGSRLTVL.

The CDR3 loop is CASGADGSGRPAYNEQFF. The CDR3 coding sequence is TGTGCCAGCGGGGCGGATGGTAGCGGGAGGCCTGCCTACAATGAGCAGTTCTTC. This chain links TRBV7-3 with TRBJ2-1; 10 bases map to TRBD2. With V trimmed by 8 bases and J by 2 bases, 15 bases remained unmatched. The V gene's germline CDR1 is SGHTA and CDR2 FQGTGA. The CDR3 runs 18 residues.

The chain is built from TRBV7-9 and TRBJ1-1; tentative D call: TRBD1 (5 bases). CDR3 length equals 15 residues. The ends were cut back, 5 bases at V and 0 bases at J, with 13 bases in the middle. Germline V gives CDR1 SEHNR, CDR2 FQNEAQ (reference sequence). Here the CDR3 reads CASSPIGAMNTEAFF. As DNA, the CDR3 is TGTGCCAGCAGCCCAATAGGGGCTATGAACACTGAAGCTTTCTTT.

V usage is TRBV4-1 and J usage is TRBJ2-1; D may be TRBD2 (6 bases). Germline V gene lookup returns CDR1 MGHRA and CDR2 YSYEKL. Trimming pared 4 bases from V and 15 bases from J, leaving 16 bases between. This CDR3 contains 12 residues. The CDR3 loop is CASSPVAGNRFF. Here the CDR3 DNA reads TGCGCCAGCAGCCCCGTGGCGGGGAATCGGTTCTTC.

The rearrangement uses TRBV6-5 and TRBJ2-7; unclear D gene. This CDR3 spans 11 amino acids. From germline, CDR1 is MNHEY and CDR2 SVGAGI. With 6 bases removed from V and 5 bases from J, the gap between germline ends came to 8 bases. The CDR3 nucleotides are TGTGCCAGCAGCCGGTTTGACGAGCAGTACTTC. As protein: CASSRFDEQYF.

This chain links TRBV10-3 with TRBJ2-1; 10 bases align to TRBD2. The V and J ends lost 0 bases and 6 bases, in that order; junction bases with no gene match: 5. The CDR3 has 16 residues. CDR1 ENHRY and CDR2 SYGVKD come from the germline V gene. The CDR3 region is CAISESLAGGTNEQFF. CDR3 sequence (DNA): TGTGCCATCAGTGAGTCTTTAGCGGGAGGCACCAATGAGCAGTTCTTC.

The gene calls are TRBV2 and TRBJ2-1; TRBD2 agrees at 9 bases. In germline, CDR1 is SNHLY, CDR2 FYNNEI. The ends lost 6 bases at V and 6 bases at J; junction bases unmatched: 9. This CDR3 has 15 residues. CDR3 in amino acids: CASRQSWTSANEQFF. The CDR3 nucleotides read TGTGCCAGCAGACAAAGTTGGACTAGCGCCAATGAGCAGTTCTTC.

The chain employs TRBV27 and TRBJ2-2, with 9 bases that match TRBD2. Looked up from germline, CDR1 is MNHEY and CDR2 is SMNVEV (reference sequence). The length of the CDR3 is 17 residues. V was pared by 6 bases and J by 5 bases, with 13 bases of the junction left unmatched. CDR3 nucleotides: TGTGCCAGCAGGGGGGCCGGTAGCGGGGGACAAACCGGGGAGCTGTTTTTT. This codes for CASRGAGSGGQTGELFF.

The chain recombines TRBV29-1 with TRBJ2-5; D is perhaps TRBD2 (6 bases). CDR3 length: 12 residues. The germline V gene encodes CDR1 SQVTM and CDR2 ANQGSEA. The CDR3 sequence: CLTEGRGETQYF. The CDR3 nucleotides are TGCCTTACGGAGGGCCGCGGAGAGACCCAGTACTTC.

The CDR3, as DNA: TGTGCCAGCAGCCCATCTAGCGCGCTGGCTGAGCAGTTCTTC. It specifies CASSPSSALAEQFF. The chain employs TRBV7-3 and TRBJ2-1; maybe TRBD2 (6 bases). The CDR3 sequence is 14 residues long. In germline, CDR1 is SGHTA, CDR2 FQGTGA. V was clipped by 5 bases and J by 9 bases, with 17 bases between them.

The genes are TRBV5-1 and TRBJ2-7; no clear D. The CDR3 runs to 13 residues. Trimming shortened V by 6 bases and J by 3 bases, and 13 bases separated the two germline ends. In germline, CDR1 is SGHRS, CDR2 YFSETQ. The CDR3 here is CASTPPSNYEQYF. The CDR3 bases are TGCGCCAGCACCCCACCCTCTAACTACGAGCAGTACTTC. Filled out from reference TRBV5-1 and TRBJ2-7, the complete variable domain reads KAGVTQTPRYLIKTRGQQVTLSCSPISGHRSVSWYQQTPGQGLQFLFEYFSETQRNKGNFPGRFSGRQFSNSRSEMNVSTLELGDSALYLCASTPPSNYEQYFGPGTRLTVT.

This chain links TRBV7-2 with TRBJ2-7; TRBD1 aligns across 7 bases. Germline assignment: CDR1 SGHTA and CDR2 FQGNSA. There are 14 residues in the CDR3. The trim removed 5 bases at V and 1 base at J, leaving 5 bases unmatched. CDR3 sequence: CASSASGGSYEQYF. Written as DNA, the CDR3 is TGTGCCAGCAGCGCTTCAGGGGGATCCTACGAGCAGTACTTC.

The rearrangement links TRBV19 to TRBJ1-2; D is unresolved. The CDR3 runs to 10 residues. Between the trimmed V and J ends, which lost 7 bases and 6 bases, there was a span of 6 bases. From germline, CDR1 is LNHDA and CDR2 SQIVND (reference sequence). The CDR3 here is CASMGDGYTF. The CDR3 DNA follows: TGTGCCAGTATGGGAGATGGCTACACCTTC.

This chain uses TRBV27 with TRBJ1-2; possible D gene TRBD1, 6 bases. Germline CDR1 reads MNHEY; CDR2 reads SMNVEV (reference sequence). CDR3 size: 14 residues. The V gene lost 1 base and the J gene lost 4 bases, with 10 bases spanning the gap. Here the CDR3 reads CASSLWGGVYGYTF. Written as DNA, the CDR3 is TGTGCCAGCAGTTTATGGGGGGGCGTCTATGGCTACACCTTC.